Following are 8 T cell receptor beta chains from one sample sequenced in a study of blood T cell repertoires in COVID-19. Produced via immunoSEQ multiplex PCR; TCRdb's table is partial and in-frame only. The repertoire includes 250,000 or so clones, approximately 80% of them detected once, and 2% to 2.5% sits in the top ten. Sequencing was performed on peripheral blood. These TCRs come from a man in his forties who had recovered from COVID-19.

The chain recombines TRBV19 with TRBJ2-3, with D perhaps matching TRBD1 (5 bases). The CDR3 has 14 amino acids. V gave up 5 bases and J gave up 1 base, with 10 bases separating them. CDR1 is LNHDA, CDR2 SQIVND, per germline (reference sequence). CDR3 sequence reads: CASSDSMGTDTQYF. The CDR3 DNA reads as TGTGCCAGTAGTGACAGCATGGGCACAGATACGCAGTATTTT.

J is TRBJ2-7 and V is TRBV7-9; 14 nucleotides line up with TRBD2. The germline CDR1 and CDR2 sequences are SEHNR and FQNEAQ (reference sequence). V lost 2 bases, J lost 0 bases, and 9 bases stayed unmatched. The CDR3 runs to 19 residues. For the CDR3, the DNA is TGTGCCAGCAGCTTACAAGCGGGACTAGCGGGGGCCTTCTCCTACGAGCAGTACTTC. Translation: CASSLQAGLAGAFSYEQYF.

The V and J genes are TRBV6-5 and TRBJ2-5; 9 nucleotides match TRBD1. Looked up from germline, CDR1 is MNHEY and CDR2 is SVGAGI. Losses at the gene ends were 7 bases for V and 5 bases for J; bases not matched to a gene: 8. The CDR3 has 14 amino acids. CDR3 sequence reads: CASTSGTGSETQYF. CDR3 bases: TGTGCCAGCACCTCCGGGACAGGGAGCGAGACCCAGTACTTC.

The CDR3 is CAISASLNTEAFF. CDR3 nucleotide sequence: TGTGCCATCAGTGCGAGCCTGAACACTGAAGCTTTCTTT. The genes are TRBV10-3 and TRBJ1-1; no clear D gene. Trimming took off 4 bases at V and 0 bases at J, with 6 bases between the two ends. Germline CDR1 reads ENHRY; CDR2 reads SYGVKD. CDR3 size: 13 residues.

This clone occurred a few times. The chain carries TRBV3-1 (or the pseudogene TRBV3-2) and TRBJ2-5, with D unresolved. V lost 6 bases and J lost 3, with 8 bases in between. This CDR3 contains 12 residues. Germline values: CDR1 LGHDT, CDR2 YNNKEL (reference sequence). CDR3 region: CASSLNEETQYF. The CDR3 DNA sequence: TGTGCCAGCAGTCTAAACGAAGAGACCCAGTACTTC.

This clone came up once. The J gene is TRBJ2-2, the V gene TRBV4-1; maybe TRBD2 (5 bases). Trimming took off 1 base at V and 5 bases at J, with 11 bases between the two ends. From germline, CDR1 is MGHRA and CDR2 YSYEKL. CDR3 size: 15 residues. The CDR3 DNA reads TGCGCCAGCAGCCAAGGGCTATCGGGGACCGGGGAGCTGTTTTTT. The encoded protein is CASSQGLSGTGELFF.

The chain joins TRBV18 to TRBJ2-3; 9 bases line up with TRBD1. After removal of 3 bases from V and 4 bases from J, the junction contained 8 bases not matched to a gene. CDR3 length equals 16 residues. Germline lookup yields CDR1 KGHSH and CDR2 LQKENI. This CDR3 is CASSPQDRGRADTQYF. CDR3 DNA sequence: TGTGCCAGCTCACCTCAGGACAGGGGTCGGGCAGATACGCAGTATTTT. Full variable domain (rest looked up from reference TRBV18 and TRBJ2-3): NAGVMQNPRHLVRRRGQEARLRCSPMKGHSHVYWYRQLPEEGLKFMVYLQKENIIDESGMPKERFSAEFPKEGPSILRIQQVVRGDSAAYFCASSPQDRGRADTQYFGPGTRLTVL.

CDR3 amino acids: CASSLGARTDSYEQYF. The CDR3 coding sequence is TGTGCCAGCAGCTTGGGTGCGCGGACAGACTCCTACGAGCAGTACTTC. The rearrangement uses TRBV7-6 and TRBJ2-7, with D maybe TRBD1 (6 bases). Trimming cost V 3 bases and J 0 bases, with 15 bases left between them. Germline values: CDR1 SGHVS, CDR2 FNYEAQ. The CDR3 is 16 residues long.